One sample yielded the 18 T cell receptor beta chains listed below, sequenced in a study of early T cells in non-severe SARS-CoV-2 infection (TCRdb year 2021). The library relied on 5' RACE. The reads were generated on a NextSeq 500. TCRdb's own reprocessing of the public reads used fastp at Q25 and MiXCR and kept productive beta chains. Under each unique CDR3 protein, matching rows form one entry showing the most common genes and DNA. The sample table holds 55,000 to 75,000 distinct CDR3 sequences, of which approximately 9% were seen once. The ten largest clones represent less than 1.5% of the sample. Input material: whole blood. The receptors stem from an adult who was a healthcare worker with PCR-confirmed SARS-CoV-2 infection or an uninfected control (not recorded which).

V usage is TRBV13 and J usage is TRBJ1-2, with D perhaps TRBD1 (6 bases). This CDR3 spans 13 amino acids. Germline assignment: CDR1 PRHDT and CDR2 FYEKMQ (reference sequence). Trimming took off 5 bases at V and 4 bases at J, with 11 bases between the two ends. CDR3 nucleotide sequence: TGTGCCAGCAGCCCGGCGGGGGCCTATGGCTACACCTTC. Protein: CASSPAGAYGYTF.

This CDR3 is CASSDAVGGYQETQYF. DNA of the CDR3: TGTGCCAGCAGCGACGCAGTAGGAGGGTACCAAGAGACCCAGTACTTC. The chain is built from TRBV7-2 and TRBJ2-5, with a weak D call TRBD2 (6 bases). The CDR3 loop spans 16 amino acids. Trimming removed 5 bases at V and 0 bases at J, with 16 bases between. CDR1 and CDR2 (germline): SGHTA, FQGNSA.

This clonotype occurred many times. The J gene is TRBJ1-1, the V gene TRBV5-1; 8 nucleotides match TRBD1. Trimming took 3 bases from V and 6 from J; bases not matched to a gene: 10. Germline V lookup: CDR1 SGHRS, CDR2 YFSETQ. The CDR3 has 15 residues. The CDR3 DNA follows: TGCGCCAGCAGCTGGAGGACAGGGAAGGCCGCTGAAGCTTTCTTT. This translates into CASSWRTGKAAEAFF.

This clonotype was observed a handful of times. The CDR3 region has the DNA TGTGCCACCAGTCGGATGCGGGCTGAAGCTTTCTTT. Protein: CATSRMRAEAFF. V is TRBV21-1 and J is TRBJ1-1. TRBV21-1 corresponds to a pseudogene. This CDR3 is 12 amino acids long.

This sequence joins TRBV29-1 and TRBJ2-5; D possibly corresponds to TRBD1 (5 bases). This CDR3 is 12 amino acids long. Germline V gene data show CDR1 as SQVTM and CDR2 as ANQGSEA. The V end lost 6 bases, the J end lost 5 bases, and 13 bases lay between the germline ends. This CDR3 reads CSVAGLLETQYF. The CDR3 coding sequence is TGCAGCGTGGCAGGGTTGCTGGAGACCCAGTACTTC.

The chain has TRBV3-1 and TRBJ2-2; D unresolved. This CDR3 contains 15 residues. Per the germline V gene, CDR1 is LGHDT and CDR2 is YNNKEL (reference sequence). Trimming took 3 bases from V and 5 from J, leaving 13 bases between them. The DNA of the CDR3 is TGTGCCAGCAGCCAGGAGCTCTTGGCTACCGGGGAGCTGTTTTTT. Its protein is CASSQELLATGELFF.

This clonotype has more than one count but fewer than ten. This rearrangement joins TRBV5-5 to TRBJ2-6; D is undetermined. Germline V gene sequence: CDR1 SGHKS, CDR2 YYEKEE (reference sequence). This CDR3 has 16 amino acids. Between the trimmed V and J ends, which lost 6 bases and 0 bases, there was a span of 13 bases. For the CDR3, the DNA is TGTGCCAGCACCCCCCCAGATCTCTCTGGGGCCAACGTCCTGACTTTC. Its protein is CASTPPDLSGANVLTF.

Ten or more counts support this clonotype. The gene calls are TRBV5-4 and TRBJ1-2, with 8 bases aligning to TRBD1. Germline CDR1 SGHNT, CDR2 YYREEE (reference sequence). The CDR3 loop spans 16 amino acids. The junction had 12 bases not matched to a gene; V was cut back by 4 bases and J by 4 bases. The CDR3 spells CASSKNTQGAFYGYTF. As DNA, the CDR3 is TGTGCCAGCAGCAAAAACACCCAGGGGGCTTTCTATGGCTACACCTTC.

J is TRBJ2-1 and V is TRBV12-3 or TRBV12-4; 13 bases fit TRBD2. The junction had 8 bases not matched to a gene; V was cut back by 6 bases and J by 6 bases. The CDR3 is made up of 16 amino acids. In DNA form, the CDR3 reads TGTGCCAGCAGCTACTTCGGGACTAGCGGGGCCAATGAGCAGTTCTTC. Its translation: CASSYFGTSGANEQFF.

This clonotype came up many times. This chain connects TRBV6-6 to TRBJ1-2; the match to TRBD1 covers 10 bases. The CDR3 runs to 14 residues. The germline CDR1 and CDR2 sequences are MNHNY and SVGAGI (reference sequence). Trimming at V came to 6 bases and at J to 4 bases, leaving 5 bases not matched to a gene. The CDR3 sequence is CASREGQGGYGYTF. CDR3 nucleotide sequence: TGTGCCAGCAGGGAAGGACAGGGGGGCTATGGCTACACCTTC.

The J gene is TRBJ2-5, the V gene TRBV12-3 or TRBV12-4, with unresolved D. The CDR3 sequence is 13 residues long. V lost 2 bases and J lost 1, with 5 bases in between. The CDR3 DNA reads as TGTGCCAGCAGTTTATGGGGCCAAGAGACCCAGTACTTC. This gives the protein CASSLWGQETQYF.

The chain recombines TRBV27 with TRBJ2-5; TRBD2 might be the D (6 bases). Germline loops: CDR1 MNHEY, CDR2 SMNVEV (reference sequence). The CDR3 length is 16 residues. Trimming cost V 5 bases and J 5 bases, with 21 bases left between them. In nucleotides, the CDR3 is TGTGCCAGCAGTCCCCACCGCGGGGCGCGGACGGAGACCCAGTACTTC. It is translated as CASSPHRGARTETQYF.

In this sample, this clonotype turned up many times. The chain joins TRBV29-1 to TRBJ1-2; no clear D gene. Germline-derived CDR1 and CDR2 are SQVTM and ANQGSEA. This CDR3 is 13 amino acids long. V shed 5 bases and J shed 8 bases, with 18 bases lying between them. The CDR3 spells CSVSILLRRGYTF. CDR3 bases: TGCAGCGTTTCGATCCTACTTCGGAGGGGCTACACCTTC.

DNA for the CDR3: TGTGCCAGCTCGCAGGGATCAGGGAACACCGGGGAGCTGTTTTTT. Encoded protein: CASSQGSGNTGELFF. The genes are TRBV18 and TRBJ2-2, with D possibly being TRBD1 (5 bases). Trimming cost V 6 bases and J 1 base, with 12 bases left between them. Looked up from germline, CDR1 is KGHSH and CDR2 is LQKENI. There are 15 residues in the CDR3. Full variable domain (missing parts from reference TRBV18 and TRBJ2-2): NAGVMQNPRHLVRRRGQEARLRCSPMKGHSHVYWYRQLPEEGLKFMVYLQKENIIDESGMPKERFSAEFPKEGPSILRIQQVVRGDSAAYFCASSQGSGNTGELFFGEGSRLTVL.

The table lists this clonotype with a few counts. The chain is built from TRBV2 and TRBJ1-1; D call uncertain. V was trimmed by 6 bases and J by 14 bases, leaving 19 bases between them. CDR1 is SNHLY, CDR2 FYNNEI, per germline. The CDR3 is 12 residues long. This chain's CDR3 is CASRSTSNYSFF. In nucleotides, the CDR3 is TGTGCCAGCAGGTCCACTTCGAACTACAGCTTCTTT.

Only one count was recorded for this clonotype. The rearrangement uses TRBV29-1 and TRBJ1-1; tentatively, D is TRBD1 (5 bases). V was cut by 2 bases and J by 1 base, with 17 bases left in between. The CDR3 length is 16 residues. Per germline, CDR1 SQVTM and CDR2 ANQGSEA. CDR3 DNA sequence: TGCAGCGTTGAAATTTCGGGAGGGACGGCGAACACTGAAGCTTTCTTT. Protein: CSVEISGGTANTEAFF.

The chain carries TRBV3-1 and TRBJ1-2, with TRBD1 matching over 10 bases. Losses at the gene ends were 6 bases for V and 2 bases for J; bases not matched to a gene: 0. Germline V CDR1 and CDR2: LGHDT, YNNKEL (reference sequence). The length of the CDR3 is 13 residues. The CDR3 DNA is TGTGCCAGCAGGGGACAGGGGAACTATGGCTACACCTTC. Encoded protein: CASRGQGNYGYTF.

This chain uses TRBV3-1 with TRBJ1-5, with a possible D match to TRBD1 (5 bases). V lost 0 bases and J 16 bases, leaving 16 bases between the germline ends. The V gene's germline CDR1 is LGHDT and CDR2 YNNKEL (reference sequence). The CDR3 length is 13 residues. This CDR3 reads CASSQDPSSGLHF. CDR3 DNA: TGTGCCAGCAGCCAAGACCCCTCTTCGGGGCTACATTTT.